Following are 28 T cell receptor beta chains from one sample sequenced in a study of blood T cell repertoires in COVID-19 (dated by TCRdb to the early 2020s). The library was produced with the immunoSEQ multiplex PCR assay. Not all clones reach the TCRdb copy of this immuneACCESS table, which keeps in-frame sequences only. Checked studies attribute under half of the gap to unresolved V genes and leave the rest unexplained. This sample has about 190,000 clones in its table, and less than 85% of those were observed once. The ten largest make up around an eighth of the sample. Sequencing used peripheral blood. These receptors all stem from a woman between 50 and 59 years old with acute or convalescent COVID-19.

The V call is TRBV28, the J call TRBJ1-5; D gene uncertain. Between the trimmed V and J ends, which lost 5 bases and 0 bases, there was a span of 8 bases. The length of the CDR3 is 14 residues. Looked up from germline, CDR1 is MDHEN and CDR2 is SYDVKM. CDR3 protein: CASSTSNSNQPQHF. CDR3 sequence (DNA): TGTGCCAGCAGTACGAGTAATAGCAATCAGCCCCAGCATTTT.

This chain links TRBV14 with TRBJ2-3; the match to TRBD2 covers 8 bases. The J segment lost 6 bases and the V segment lost 2 bases, leaving 10 bases of the junction unmatched. The germline V gene encodes CDR1 SGHDN and CDR2 FVKESK. This CDR3 has 16 amino acids. The CDR3 nucleotides read TGTGCCAGCAGCCAATGGTCCAGCGGGAGTGCCGATACGCAGTATTTT. Its protein is CASSQWSSGSADTQYF.

This sequence joins TRBV10-3 and TRBJ2-1; 11 bases match TRBD2. The V gene's germline CDR1 is ENHRY and CDR2 SYGVKD. Unmatched junction bases numbered 3, after V lost 7 bases and J lost 4 bases. CDR3 size: 14 residues. Written as DNA, the CDR3 is TGTGCCATCACTGGGACTAGCGGTTACAATGAGCAGTTCTTC. Encoded protein: CAITGTSGYNEQFF.

A note on this clone: Other nucleotide sequences in the sample specify the same CDR3. The chain is built from TRBV12-3 or TRBV12-4 and TRBJ1-2; 8 nucleotides match TRBD1. The CDR3 runs to 13 residues. V lost 6 bases, J lost 2 bases, and 2 bases stayed unmatched. In DNA, the CDR3 is TGTGCCAGCAGGAGGACAGGGAACTATGGCTACACCTTC. Translating it yields CASRRTGNYGYTF.

This chain connects TRBV19 to TRBJ1-5; the D is unclear. This CDR3 region has 15 residues. The germline V gene encodes CDR1 LNHDA and CDR2 SQIVND (reference sequence). The ends were cut back, 6 bases at V and 3 bases at J, with 15 bases in the middle. The CDR3 sequence: CASSPAASDNQPQHF. DNA for the CDR3: TGTGCCAGTAGCCCCGCGGCGTCCGACAATCAGCCCCAGCATTTT.

The CDR3 here is CASSYRDRHPEAFF. DNA of the CDR3: TGTGCCAGCAGTTACAGGGACAGACACCCTGAAGCTTTCTTT. J is TRBJ1-1 and V is TRBV6-5; 7 bases agree with TRBD1. The CDR3 totals 14 residues. V lost 2 bases to trimming and J lost 6 bases; unmatched junction nucleotides: 6. Germline-derived CDR1 and CDR2 are MNHEY and SVGAGI.

The genes are TRBV11-3 and TRBJ2-7, with a possible D match to TRBD1 (6 bases). CDR3 size: 13 residues. The germline V gene has CDR1 SGHNT and CDR2 YENEEA. V was pared by 0 bases and J by 4 bases, with 7 bases between. The CDR3 nucleotides read TGTGCCAGCAGCTTAGATAGGGGGTACGAGCAGTACTTC. Its protein is CASSLDRGYEQYF. Drawing the rest from reference TRBV11-3 and TRBJ2-7, the complete variable domain is EAGVVQSPRYKIIEKKQPVAFWCNPISGHNTLYWYLQNLGQGPELLIRYENEEAVDDSQLPKDRFSAERLKGVDSTLKIQPAELGDSAVYLCASSLDRGYEQYFGPGTRLTVT.

The chain combines TRBV18 with TRBJ1-2; D might be TRBD1 (6 bases). The CDR3 covers 13 residues. The V end lost 6 bases, the J end lost 2 bases, and 10 bases lay between the germline ends. CDR1 is KGHSH, CDR2 LQKENI, per germline. CDR3 DNA sequence: TGTGCCAGCTCCCGGACAGACAACTATGGCTACACCTTC. It codes for CASSRTDNYGYTF.

V is TRBV19 and J is TRBJ1-5, with unresolved D. This CDR3 region has 16 residues. Germline CDR1 is LNHDA and CDR2 is SQIVND (reference sequence). Trimming left V 5 bases short and J 0 bases short, with 14 bases between. The CDR3 here is CASSPLGTYSNQPQHF. CDR3 sequence (DNA): TGTGCCAGTAGTCCCCTAGGTACCTATAGCAATCAGCCCCAGCATTTT.

The chain has TRBV28 and TRBJ1-2; 8 nucleotides align to TRBD1. CDR3 size: 15 residues. Germline lookup yields CDR1 MDHEN and CDR2 SYDVKM. Unmatched junction bases numbered 14, after V lost 8 bases and J lost 6 bases. CDR3 nucleotide sequence: TGTGCCAGCGGATCCCCGTATGGACAGGGACATGGCTACACCTTC. Protein sequence: CASGSPYGQGHGYTF.

This sequence joins TRBV5-4 and TRBJ2-7; the match to TRBD2 covers 8 bases. V dropped 3 bases and J dropped 2; count of bases not matched to a gene: 7. Germline CDR1 SGHNT, CDR2 YYREEE (reference sequence). This CDR3 spans 15 amino acids. In nucleotides, the CDR3 is TGTGCCAGCAGCTCTAAGCGGGAGTTAACCTACGAGCAGTACTTC. This gives the protein CASSSKRELTYEQYF.

This chain connects TRBV5-1 to TRBJ1-1, with D maybe TRBD1 (6 bases). The germline CDR1 and CDR2 sequences are SGHRS and YFSETQ. This CDR3 region has 14 residues. V lost 2 bases and J 0 bases, leaving 8 bases between the germline ends. The CDR3 bases are TGCGCCAGCAGCTTCCAGGGGATGAACACTGAAGCTTTCTTT. Its translation is CASSFQGMNTEAFF.

This chain joins TRBV6-4 and TRBJ2-3; 11 nucleotides match TRBD2. From germline, CDR1 is MRHNA and CDR2 SNTAGT. V lost 4 bases, J lost 5 bases, and 5 bases stayed unmatched. The CDR3 runs to 15 residues. The CDR3 DNA reads TGTGCCAGCAGTGTTAGCGGGAGGGCCGGAGATACGCAGTATTTT. It specifies CASSVSGRAGDTQYF.

This clone occurred many times. The rearrangement uses TRBV5-6 and TRBJ1-3; tentative D call: TRBD1 (5 bases). The germline CDR1 and CDR2 sequences are SGHDT and YYEEEE. CDR3 size: 15 residues. Trimming cost V 3 bases and J 0 bases, with 10 bases left between them. Here the CDR3 DNA reads TGTGCCAGCAGCTCCCTCGGGGGCTCTGGAAACACCATATATTTT. This encodes CASSSLGGSGNTIYF.

The chain recombines TRBV6-1 with TRBJ2-3; 10 bases map to TRBD2. Germline V gives CDR1 MNHNS, CDR2 SASEGT. There are 16 residues in the CDR3. Trimming at V came to 3 bases and at J to 4 bases, leaving 7 bases not matched to a gene. CDR3 DNA sequence: TGTGCCAGCAGTGACGGAGCGGGGGGGCTTTCAGATACGCAGTATTTT. Translation gives CASSDGAGGLSDTQYF.

The CDR3 reads CAWSQRGTPAGNEKLFF. DNA for the CDR3: TGTGCCTGGAGTCAGCGGGGGACACCCGCGGGTAATGAAAAACTGTTTTTT. The V gene is TRBV30, the J gene TRBJ1-4, with D perhaps TRBD1 (6 bases). The CDR3 runs to 17 residues. Germline V gene sequence: CDR1 GTSNPN, CDR2 SVGIG (reference sequence). Trimming stripped 2 bases from V and 4 bases from J, with 20 bases between.

This clone was counted many times. This sequence joins TRBV19 and TRBJ2-2; 9 bases align to TRBD2. Germline V gene data show CDR1 as LNHDA and CDR2 as SQIVND (reference sequence). The CDR3 consists of 17 residues. The V segment lost 3 bases and the J segment 0 bases; nucleotides outside the gene matches: 5. The CDR3 spells CASSMLTSGSNTGELFF. DNA for the CDR3: TGTGCCAGTAGTATGTTGACTAGCGGATCGAACACCGGGGAGCTGTTTTTT.

The gene calls are TRBV21-1 and TRBJ2-1; TRBD1, the table's D call, was not compared with the DNA. TRBV21-1 has pseudogene status. The CDR3 covers 12 residues. In DNA, the CDR3 is TGTGCCAGCAAGGACAGGGACAATGAGCAGTTCTTC. It specifies CASKDRDNEQFF.

The CDR3 region is CATSNLLRDRGRTDTQYF. The DNA of the CDR3 is TGTGCCACCAGCAATCTGTTAAGGGACAGGGGCCGCACAGATACGCAGTATTTT. The V gene is TRBV15, the J gene TRBJ2-3, with TRBD1 identical over 10 bases. After removal of 4 bases from V and 1 base from J, the junction contained 11 bases not matched to a gene. The germline V gene has CDR1 LNHNV and CDR2 YYDKDF (reference sequence). This CDR3 is 18 amino acids long.

This chain uses TRBV9 with TRBJ1-1; 7 positions agree with TRBD1. With 3 bases clipped from V and 7 bases from J, the junction kept 12 bases outside the gene matches. The CDR3 runs 15 residues. CDR1 is SGDLS and CDR2 is YYNGEE in the germline V gene. The CDR3 reads CASSAHSTGVFEAFF. CDR3 DNA: TGTGCCAGCAGCGCCCATTCTACAGGGGTATTTGAAGCTTTCTTT.

The V call is TRBV5-1, the J call TRBJ2-1, with 11 bases aligning to TRBD2. V shed 3 bases, J shed 10 bases, and the junction held 0 bases outside the gene matches. This CDR3 has 12 residues. Germline CDR1 reads SGHRS; CDR2 reads YFSETQ. Here the CDR3 reads CASSSSGREQFF. In nucleotides, the CDR3 is TGCGCCAGCAGCTCTAGCGGGAGGGAGCAGTTCTTC.

The chain employs TRBV27 and TRBJ2-3; 9 positions match TRBD2. The CDR3 has 13 amino acids. In germline, CDR1 is MNHEY, CDR2 SMNVEV (reference sequence). The V segment lost 0 bases and the J segment 14 bases; nucleotides outside the gene matches: 6. The CDR3 DNA reads as TGTGCCAGCAGTTTATCGGGCGGGGGGGCTAGGTATTTT. Its translation: CASSLSGGGARYF.

This clone was observed a few times. CDR3 DNA sequence: TGTGCCAGCAGCTCAGGGTATGGCTACACCTTC. It specifies CASSSGYGYTF. The chain has TRBV7-8 and TRBJ1-2, with a weak D call TRBD1 (5 bases). The V gene lost 4 bases and the J gene lost 5 bases, with 5 bases spanning the gap. CDR1 is SGHVS and CDR2 is FQNEAQ in the germline V gene. The CDR3 runs to 11 residues.

This chain connects TRBV30 to TRBJ1-1, with D maybe TRBD1 (5 bases). The CDR3 contains 14 residues. Germline V CDR1 and CDR2: GTSNPN, SVGIG (reference sequence). V lost 4 bases and J 4 bases, leaving 16 bases between the germline ends. This CDR3 is CAWTGTSRGTEAFF. The CDR3 nucleotides read TGTGCCTGGACAGGGACCTCGCGGGGCACTGAAGCTTTCTTT.

The CDR3 loop reads CASSQAYEQYF. CDR3 DNA: TGTGCCAGCAGCCAGGCCTACGAGCAGTACTTC. The chain carries TRBV5-6 and TRBJ2-7; D is uncertain. Looked up from germline, CDR1 is SGHDT and CDR2 is YYEEEE. This CDR3 has 11 residues. V was trimmed by 4 bases and J by 2 bases, leaving 4 bases between them.

This chain connects TRBV11-2 to TRBJ2-2; maybe TRBD2 (7 bases). The length of the CDR3 is 16 residues. Germline lookup yields CDR1 SGHAT and CDR2 FQNNGV. V gave up 3 bases and J gave up 4 bases, with 15 bases separating them. DNA of the CDR3: TGTGCCAGCAGCTTTCGGGGGGCTGGGGGCACCGGGGAGCTGTTTTTT. This codes for CASSFRGAGGTGELFF.

In its sample, this clone was seen once. The chain recombines TRBV4-1 with TRBJ2-3; 7 bases fit TRBD2. The CDR3 extends over 18 amino acids. V gave up 4 bases and J gave up 0 bases; unmatched junction bases: 13. In germline, CDR1 is MGHRA, CDR2 YSYEKL. The CDR3 DNA sequence: TGCGCCAGCAGCCCAAGCCGTCTCGCGGGAGAGAGCACAGATACGCAGTATTTT. Translating it yields CASSPSRLAGESTDTQYF.

CDR3: CASSPRIYGYTF. In nucleotides, the CDR3 is TGTGCCAGCAGTCCCAGGATCTATGGCTACACCTTC. This chain connects TRBV28 to TRBJ1-2, with unresolved D. V lost 5 bases to trimming and J lost 4 bases, with 8 bases between them. CDR3 size: 12 residues. In germline, CDR1 is MDHEN, CDR2 SYDVKM.